This T cell receptor beta chain emerged from a study of T cells in Graves' hyperthyroidism and ophthalmopathy. Amplification yielded TCR beta CDR3 regions, with RNA transcripts as the source. An initial round of RT-PCR targeting the TCR CDR3 relied on the HTBI primer set. TCRdb itself ran the multiplex PCR reads through MiXCR, one entry per CDR3 protein. Of more than 300,000 distinct CDR3 sequences in the sample, roughly 14% were seen once. This clonotype occurred many times. The CDR3 is 17 amino acids. The junction had 14 bases not matched to a gene; V was cut back by 2 bases and J by 5 bases. Germline loops: CDR1 LNHNV, CDR2 YYDKDF (reference sequence).

The receptor was isolated from a woman between 25 and 40 years old with Graves' hyperthyroidism. Material for sequencing was blood. The chain has TRBV15 and TRBJ2-7, with TRBD1 matching 8 bases. CDR3: CATSRKGPGTGGDEQYF. Written as DNA, the CDR3 is TGTGCCACCAGCAGAAAGGGGCCCGGGACAGGAGGCGACGAGCAGTACTTC.